This section outlines one T cell receptor beta chain sequence together with its context. Antigen specificity is unknown. The data were taken from a study of identical twins. TCRdb re-derived calls from the 5' RACE reads in MiXCR, one entry per CDR3 protein. The sample includes about 700,000 distinct CDR3 sequences, 8% to 9% of them seen just once. Trimming shortened V by 1 base and J by 5 bases, and 9 bases separated the two germline ends. The CDR3 runs to 14 residues. CDR1 is SEHNR and CDR2 is FQNEAQ in the germline V gene (reference sequence). The study's findings and limits: Models underpredicted monozygotic twin sharing of out-of-frame TCR alpha.

There were only healthy Caucasians among the donors. The same data also went into a second study, on yellow fever vaccine responses in identical twins. That report notes: The T cell response to vaccination in identical twins was reportedly partly convergent and partly personalized.

This sequence originates from a woman aged 18-29 years in good health. The sample was PBMCs. This chain connects TRBV7-9 to TRBJ2-1; D is unclear. CDR3 sequence reads: CASSLGFSDNEQFF. In nucleotides, the CDR3 is TGTGCCAGCAGCTTAGGGTTTTCGGACAATGAGCAGTTCTTC.